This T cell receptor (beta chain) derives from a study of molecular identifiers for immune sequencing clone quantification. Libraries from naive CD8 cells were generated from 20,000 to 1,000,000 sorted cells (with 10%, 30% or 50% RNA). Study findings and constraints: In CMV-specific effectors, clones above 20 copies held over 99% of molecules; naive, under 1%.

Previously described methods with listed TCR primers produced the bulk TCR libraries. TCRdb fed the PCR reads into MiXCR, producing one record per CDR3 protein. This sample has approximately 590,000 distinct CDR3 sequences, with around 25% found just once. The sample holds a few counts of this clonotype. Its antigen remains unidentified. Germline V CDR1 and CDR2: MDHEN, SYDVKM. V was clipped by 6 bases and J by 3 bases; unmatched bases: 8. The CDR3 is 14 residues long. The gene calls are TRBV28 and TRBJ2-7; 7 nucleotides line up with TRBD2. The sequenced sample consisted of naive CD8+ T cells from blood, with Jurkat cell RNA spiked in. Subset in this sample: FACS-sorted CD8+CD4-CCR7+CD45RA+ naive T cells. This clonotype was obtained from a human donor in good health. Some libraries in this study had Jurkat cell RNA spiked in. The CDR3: CASSPRGVVYEQYF. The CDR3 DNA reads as TGTGCCAGCAGCCCTCGGGGGGTGGTCTACGAGCAGTACTTC. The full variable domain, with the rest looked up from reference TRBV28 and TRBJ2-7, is DVKVTQSSRYLVKRTGEKVFLECVQDMDHENMFWYRQDPGLGLRLIYFSYDVKMKEKGDIPEGYSVSREKKERFSLILESASTNQTSMYLCASSPRGVVYEQYFGPGTRLTVT.